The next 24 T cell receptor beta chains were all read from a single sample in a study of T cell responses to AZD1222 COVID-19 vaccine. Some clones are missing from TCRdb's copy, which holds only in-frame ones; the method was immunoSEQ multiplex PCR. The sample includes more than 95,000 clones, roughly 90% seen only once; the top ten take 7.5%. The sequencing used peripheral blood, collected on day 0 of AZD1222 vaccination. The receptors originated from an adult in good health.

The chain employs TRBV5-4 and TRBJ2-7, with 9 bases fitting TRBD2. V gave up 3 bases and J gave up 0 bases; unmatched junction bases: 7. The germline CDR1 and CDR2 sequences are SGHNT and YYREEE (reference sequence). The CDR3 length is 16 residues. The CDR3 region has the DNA TGTGCCAGCAGCTCGCTTAGCGGGGGCCTCTCCTACGAGCAGTACTTC. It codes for CASSSLSGGLSYEQYF.

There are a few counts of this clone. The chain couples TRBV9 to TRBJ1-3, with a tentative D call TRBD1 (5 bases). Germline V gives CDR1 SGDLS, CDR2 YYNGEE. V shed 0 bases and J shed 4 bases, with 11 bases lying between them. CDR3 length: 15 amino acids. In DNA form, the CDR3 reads TGTGCCAGCAGCGTAGACGGGGGAAACGGAAACACCATATATTTT. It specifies CASSVDGGNGNTIYF. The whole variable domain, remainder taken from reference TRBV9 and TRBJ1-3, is DSGVTQTPKHLITATGQRVTLRCSPRSGDLSVYWYQQSLDQGLQFLIQYYNGEERAKGNILERFSAQQFPDLHSELNLSSLELGDSALYFCASSVDGGNGNTIYFGEGSWLTVV.

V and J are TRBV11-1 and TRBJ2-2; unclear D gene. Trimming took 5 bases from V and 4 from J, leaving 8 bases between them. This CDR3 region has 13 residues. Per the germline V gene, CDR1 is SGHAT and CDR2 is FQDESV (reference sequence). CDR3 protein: CASSPQFTGELFF. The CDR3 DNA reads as TGTGCCAGCAGCCCTCAGTTCACCGGGGAGCTGTTTTTT.

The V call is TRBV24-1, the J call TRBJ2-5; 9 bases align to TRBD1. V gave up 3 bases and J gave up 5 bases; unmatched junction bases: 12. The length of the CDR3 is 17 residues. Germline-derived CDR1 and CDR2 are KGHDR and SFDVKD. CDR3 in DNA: TGTGCCACCAGTGATCCCCTGGGACAGGGCTTTTGGGAGACCCAGTACTTC. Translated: CATSDPLGQGFWETQYF.

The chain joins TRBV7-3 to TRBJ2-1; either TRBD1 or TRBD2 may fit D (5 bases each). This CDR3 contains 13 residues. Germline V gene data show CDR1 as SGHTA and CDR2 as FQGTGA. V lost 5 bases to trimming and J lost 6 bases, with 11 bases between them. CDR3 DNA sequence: TGTGCCAGCAGCCAGGGACCAAGCAATGAGCAGTTCTTC. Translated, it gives CASSQGPSNEQFF.

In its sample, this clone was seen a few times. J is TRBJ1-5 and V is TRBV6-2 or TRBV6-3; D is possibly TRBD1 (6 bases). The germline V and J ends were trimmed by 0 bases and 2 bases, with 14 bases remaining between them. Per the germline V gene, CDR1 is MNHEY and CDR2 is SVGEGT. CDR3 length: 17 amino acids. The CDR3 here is CASSYSILGQRNQPQHF. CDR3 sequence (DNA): TGTGCCAGCAGTTACTCGATTCTTGGACAGCGCAATCAGCCCCAGCATTTT.

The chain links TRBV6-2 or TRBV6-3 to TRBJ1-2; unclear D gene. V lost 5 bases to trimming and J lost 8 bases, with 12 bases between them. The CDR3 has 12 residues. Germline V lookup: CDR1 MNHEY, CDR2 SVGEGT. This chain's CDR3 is CASSQQEFGYTF. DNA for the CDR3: TGTGCCAGCAGTCAGCAGGAGTTCGGCTACACCTTC.

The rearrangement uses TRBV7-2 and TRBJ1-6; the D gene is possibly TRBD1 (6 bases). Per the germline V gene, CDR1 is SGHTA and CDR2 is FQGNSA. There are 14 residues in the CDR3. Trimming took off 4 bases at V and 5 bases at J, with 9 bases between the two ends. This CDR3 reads CASSSGHNNSPLHF. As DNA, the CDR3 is TGTGCCAGCAGCTCGGGACATAATAATTCACCCCTCCACTTT.

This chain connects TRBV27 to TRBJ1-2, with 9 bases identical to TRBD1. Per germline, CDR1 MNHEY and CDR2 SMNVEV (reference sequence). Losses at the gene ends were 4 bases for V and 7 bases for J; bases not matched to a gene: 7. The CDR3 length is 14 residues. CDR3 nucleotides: TGTGCCAGCAGTTCCAGACAGGGGGGCGGTGGCTACACCTTC. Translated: CASSSRQGGGGYTF.

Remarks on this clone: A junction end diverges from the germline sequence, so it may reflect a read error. CDR3 in DNA: TGTGCCAGCAGTTATTCCGACAGTAGCGATCAGCCCCAGCATTTT. This sequence encodes CASSYSDSSDQPQHF. V is TRBV6-5 and J is TRBJ1-5, with D perhaps TRBD1 (5 bases). CDR1 and CDR2 (germline): MNHEY, SVGAGI. CDR3 length equals 15 residues.

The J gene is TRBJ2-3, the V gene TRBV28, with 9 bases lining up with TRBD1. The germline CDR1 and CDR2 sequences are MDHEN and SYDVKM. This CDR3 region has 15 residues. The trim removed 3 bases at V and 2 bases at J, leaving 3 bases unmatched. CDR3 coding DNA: TGTGCCAGCAGTTTGGGGACAGGGCTCACAGATACGCAGTATTTT. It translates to CASSLGTGLTDTQYF.

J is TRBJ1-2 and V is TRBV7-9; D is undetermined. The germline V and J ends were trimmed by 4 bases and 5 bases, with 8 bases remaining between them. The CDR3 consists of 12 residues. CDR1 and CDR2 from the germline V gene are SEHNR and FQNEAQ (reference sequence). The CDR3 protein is CASSSSMYGYTF. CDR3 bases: TGTGCCAGCAGCTCGAGCATGTATGGCTACACCTTC.

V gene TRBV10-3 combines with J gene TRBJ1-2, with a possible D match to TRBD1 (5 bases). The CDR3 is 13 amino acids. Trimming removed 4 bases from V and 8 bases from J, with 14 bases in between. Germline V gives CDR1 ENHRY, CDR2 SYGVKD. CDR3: CAISVQPGVGYTF. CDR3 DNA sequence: TGTGCCATCAGTGTGCAGCCGGGGGTGGGCTACACCTTC.

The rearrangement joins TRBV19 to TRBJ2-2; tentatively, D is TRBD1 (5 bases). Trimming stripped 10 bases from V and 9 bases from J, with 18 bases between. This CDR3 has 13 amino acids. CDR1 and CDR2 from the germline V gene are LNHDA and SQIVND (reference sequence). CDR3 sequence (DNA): TGTGCCACCCAGGACACATTGGGTTGGGAGCTGTTTTTT. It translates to CATQDTLGWELFF.

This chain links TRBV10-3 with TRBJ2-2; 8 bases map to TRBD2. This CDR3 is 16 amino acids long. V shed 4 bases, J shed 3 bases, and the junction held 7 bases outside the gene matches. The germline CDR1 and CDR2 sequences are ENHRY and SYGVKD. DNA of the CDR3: TGTGCCATCAGTGCCCGGGGACTAGACGACACCGGGGAGCTGTTTTTT. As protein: CAISARGLDDTGELFF.

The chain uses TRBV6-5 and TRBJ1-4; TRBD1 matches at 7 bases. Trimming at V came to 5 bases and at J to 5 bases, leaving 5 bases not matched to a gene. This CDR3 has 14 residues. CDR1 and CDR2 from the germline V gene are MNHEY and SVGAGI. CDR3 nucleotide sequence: TGTGCCAGCAGTAACAGGGGAGCGAATGAAAAACTGTTTTTT. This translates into CASSNRGANEKLFF.

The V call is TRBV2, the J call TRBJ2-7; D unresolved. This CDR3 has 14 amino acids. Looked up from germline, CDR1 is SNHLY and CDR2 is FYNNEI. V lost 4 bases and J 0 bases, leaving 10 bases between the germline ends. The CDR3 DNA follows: TGTGCCAGCAGTGTAAGCCTCCGCTCCTACGAGCAGTACTTC. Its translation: CASSVSLRSYEQYF.

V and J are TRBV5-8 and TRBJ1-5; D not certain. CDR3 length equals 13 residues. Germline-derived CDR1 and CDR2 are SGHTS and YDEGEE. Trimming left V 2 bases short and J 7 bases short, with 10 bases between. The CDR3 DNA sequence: TGTGCCAGCAGCTTAGTCCACGGGCAGCCCCAGCATTTT. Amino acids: CASSLVHGQPQHF.

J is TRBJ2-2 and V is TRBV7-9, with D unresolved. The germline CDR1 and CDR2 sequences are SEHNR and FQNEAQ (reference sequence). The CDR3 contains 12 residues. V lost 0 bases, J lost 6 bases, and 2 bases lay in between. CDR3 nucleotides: TGTGCCAGCAGCTTAGCCCCCGGGGAGCTGTTTTTT. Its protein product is CASSLAPGELFF.

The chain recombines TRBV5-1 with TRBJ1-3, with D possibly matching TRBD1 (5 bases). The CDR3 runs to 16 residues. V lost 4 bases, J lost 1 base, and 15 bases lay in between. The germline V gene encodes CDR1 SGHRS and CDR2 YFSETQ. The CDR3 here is CASSPQVVGSGNTIYF. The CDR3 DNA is TGCGCCAGCAGCCCACAGGTGGTGGGGTCTGGAAACACCATATATTTT.

In DNA, the CDR3 is TGCAGCGCGCAAAGGGGGACCTCTGGAAACACCATATATTTT. Its translation: CSAQRGTSGNTIYF. The chain has TRBV29-1 and TRBJ1-3; D is perhaps TRBD1 (6 bases). The V gene lost 7 bases and the J gene lost 0 bases, with 13 bases spanning the gap. The CDR3 is made up of 14 amino acids. Germline loops: CDR1 SQVTM, CDR2 ANQGSEA. The variable domain in full, with the rest retrieved from reference TRBV29-1 and TRBJ1-3, is SAVISQKPSRDICQRGTSLTIQCQVDSQVTMMFWYRQQPGQSLTLIATANQGSEATYESGFVIDKFPISRPNLTFSTLTVSNMSPEDSSIYLCSAQRGTSGNTIYFGEGSWLTVV.

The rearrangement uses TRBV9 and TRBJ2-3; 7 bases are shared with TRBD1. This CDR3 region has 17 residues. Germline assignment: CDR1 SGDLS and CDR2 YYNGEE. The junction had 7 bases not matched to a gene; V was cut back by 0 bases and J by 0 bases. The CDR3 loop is CASSVGGRGPSTDTQYF. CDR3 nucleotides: TGTGCCAGCAGCGTAGGGGGAAGGGGGCCCAGCACAGATACGCAGTATTTT.

The CDR3 DNA reads as TGTGCCAGTAGTCCATACGGGAGGAATGAGCAGTTCTTC. It translates to CASSPYGRNEQFF. The rearrangement uses TRBV19 and TRBJ2-1; 7 nucleotides agree with TRBD2. Germline V gene data show CDR1 as LNHDA and CDR2 as SQIVND (reference sequence). The length of the CDR3 is 13 residues. With V trimmed by 5 bases and J by 7 bases, 5 bases remained unmatched.

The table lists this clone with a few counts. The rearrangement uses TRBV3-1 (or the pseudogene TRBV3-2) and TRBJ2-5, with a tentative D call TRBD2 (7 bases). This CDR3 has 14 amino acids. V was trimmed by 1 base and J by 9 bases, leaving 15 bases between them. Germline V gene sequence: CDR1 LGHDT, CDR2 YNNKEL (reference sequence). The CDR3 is CASSQAEGGGPQYF. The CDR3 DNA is TGTGCCAGCAGCCAAGCAGAGGGGGGGGGTCCCCAGTACTTC.